This TCR beta chain was captured in a study of blood T cell repertoires in COVID-19. About the study: From the United States, Italy and Spain came samples of acute and convalescent COVID-19.

Method: immunoSEQ multiplex PCR; TCRdb's copy keeps in-frame clones and lacks some. The table has 120,000 to 150,000 clones, around 89% seen once. J was trimmed by 6 bases and V by 7 bases; bases with no gene match: 3. Per germline, CDR1 LNHDA and CDR2 SQIVND (reference sequence). CDR3 size: 12 residues. This clone appeared once. The receptor was derived from a human donor with COVID-19, enrolled during active disease. The donor label of this sample is uncertain. The rearrangement links TRBV19 to TRBJ1-5; TRBD1 agrees at 7 bases. The source material was peripheral blood. CDR3 sequence: CASTAGGQPQHF. The CDR3 bases are TGTGCCAGTACCGCAGGGGGTCAGCCCCAGCATTTT.